Listed below are T cell receptor beta chains from one sample, sequenced in a study of T cell repertoires in cytomegalovirus infection. TCRdb re-analysed the reads in MiXCR, keeping a single row per CDR3 protein. The sample lists about 740,000 distinct CDR3 sequences; 35% to 40% were seen once. Sequences were obtained from PBMCs. These TCRs come from a human donor in good health (CMV status not recorded). Some clones in this sample may be carry-over from other donors' samples. Both conserved end residues are part of each CDR3. The D gene is left open where the match is weak. Size values are once, few and many counts, or a class for expanded clones, and some rows have none.

D: -; J: TRBJ2-3; length: 15; size: -; V: TRBV27; CDR3: CASSLGWTPTDTQYF; DNA: TGTGCCAGCAGTCTTGGGTGGACTCCCACAGATACGCAGTATTTT
D: -; J: TRBJ2-7; length: 14; size: -; V: TRBV28; CDR3: CASSPAGWIYEQYF; DNA: TGTGCCAGCAGCCCCGCGGGGTGGATCTACGAGCAGTACTTC
D: -; J: TRBJ1-2; length: 13; size: -; V: TRBV25-1; CDR3: CASSVERDYGYTF; DNA: TGTGCCAGCAGTGTGGAAAGGGACTATGGCTACACCTTC
D: TRBD1; J: TRBJ2-3; length: 14; size: many; V: TRBV7-8; CDR3: CASSTGQGTDTQYF; DNA: TGTGCCAGCAGCACAGGACAGGGAACAGATACGCAGTATTTT
D: -; J: TRBJ1-4; length: 13; size: -; V: TRBV5-8; CDR3: CASTRDFREKLFF; DNA: TGTGCCAGCACCAGGGACTTCAGAGAAAAACTGTTTTTT
D: -; J: TRBJ2-4; length: 15; size: -; V: TRBV28; CDR3: CSSSPDSVGKNIQYF; DNA: TGTTCCAGCAGTCCCGACAGTGTCGGGAAAAACATTCAGTACTTC
D: TRBD1; J: TRBJ2-1; length: 14; size: -; V: TRBV13; CDR3: CASSADRGNNEQFF; DNA: TGTGCCAGCAGCGCGGACAGGGGGAACAATGAGCAGTTCTTC
D: -; J: TRBJ2-3; length: 18; size: few; V: TRBV7-6; CDR3: CASSWERVTGSLTDTQYF; DNA: TGTGCCAGCAGCTGGGAAAGAGTTACCGGGAGCCTCACAGATACGCAGTATTTT
D: -; J: TRBJ1-2; length: 16; size: few; V: TRBV7-2; CDR3: CASSSNRGAFTFGYTF; DNA: TGTGCCAGCAGCTCAAATCGCGGGGCTTTTACGTTTGGCTACACCTTC
D: -; J: TRBJ1-5; length: 16; size: -; V: TRBV5-6; CDR3: CASSFQGWAGNQPQHF; DNA: TGTGCCAGCAGCTTTCAGGGTTGGGCGGGCAATCAGCCCCAGCATTTT
D: TRBD1; J: TRBJ1-4; length: 15; size: few; V: TRBV6-5; CDR3: CASSPQGKGGEKLFF; DNA: TGTGCCAGCAGCCCACAGGGGAAGGGGGGTGAAAAACTGTTTTTT
D: -; J: TRBJ1-4; length: 15; size: few; V: TRBV7-9; CDR3: CASSGTAGREEKLFF; DNA: TGTGCCAGCAGCGGAACGGCAGGGCGGGAGGAAAAACTGTTTTTT
D: -; J: TRBJ2-7; length: 15; size: -; V: TRBV7-9; CDR3: CASSLLDGQAYEQYF; DNA: TGTGCCAGCAGCTTACTGGACGGCCAGGCCTACGAGCAGTACTTC
D: -; J: TRBJ2-5; length: 17; size: -; V: TRBV20-1; CDR3: CSARDDRSGHRQETQYF; DNA: TGCAGTGCTAGAGATGATCGATCAGGCCACCGCCAAGAGACCCAGTACTTC
D: TRBD1; J: TRBJ1-4; length: 13; size: few; V: TRBV24-1; CDR3: CATSETGDEKLFF; DNA: TGTGCCACCAGTGAGACAGGGGATGAAAAACTGTTTTTT
D: -; J: TRBJ1-1; length: 15; size: -; V: TRBV7-8; CDR3: CASSRHGTMNTEAFF; DNA: TGTGCCAGCAGCCGACATGGGACAATGAACACTGAAGCTTTCTTT
D: TRBD1; J: TRBJ1-5; length: 16; size: -; V: TRBV20-1; CDR3: CSARGWPTGTNQPQHF; DNA: TGCAGTGCTAGAGGTTGGCCGACAGGGACAAATCAGCCCCAGCATTTT
D: -; J: TRBJ2-6; length: 17; size: -; V: TRBV28; CDR3: CASHTAQLPSGANVLTF; DNA: TGTGCCAGCCATACGGCTCAGCTACCATCTGGGGCCAACGTCCTGACTTTC
D: -; J: TRBJ1-1; length: 15; size: -; V: TRBV18; CDR3: CASSQEVLGNTEAFF; DNA: TGTGCCAGCTCCCAGGAAGTCCTTGGGAACACTGAAGCTTTCTTT
D: -; J: TRBJ2-7; length: 17; size: -; V: TRBV7-3; CDR3: CASSLGIPGESSYEQYF; DNA: TGTGCCAGCAGCTTAGGGATCCCTGGGGAGAGCTCCTACGAGCAGTACTTC
D: -; J: TRBJ1-4; length: 18; size: -; V: TRBV28; CDR3: CASSFSALTDLTDEKLFF; DNA: TGTGCCAGCAGTTTTTCGGCCCTCACCGATTTAACAGATGAAAAACTGTTTTTT
D: TRBD2; J: TRBJ2-6; length: 18; size: many; V: TRBV7-2; CDR3: CASSPRESGSSGANVLTF; DNA: TGTGCCAGCAGCCCCCGCGAGAGCGGGAGTTCTGGGGCCAACGTCCTGACTTTC
D: TRBD2; J: TRBJ2-7; length: 15; size: many; V: TRBV7-2; CDR3: CASSGWTSGNYEQYF; DNA: TGTGCCAGCAGCGGTTGGACTAGCGGGAACTACGAGCAGTACTTC
D: -; J: TRBJ1-1; length: 13; size: -; V: TRBV30; CDR3: CAWDPQGNAEAFF; DNA: TGTGCCTGGGACCCCCAGGGGAACGCTGAAGCTTTCTTT
D: TRBD1; J: TRBJ2-5; length: 15; size: once; V: TRBV27; CDR3: CASSKVGDSQETQYF; DNA: TGTGCCAGCAGCAAGGTGGGGGACAGCCAAGAGACCCAGTACTTC
D: -; J: TRBJ2-7; length: 12; size: -; V: TRBV28; CDR3: CASNDEGYEQYF; DNA: TGTGCCAGCAATGATGAAGGCTACGAGCAGTACTTC
D: -; J: TRBJ1-5; length: 15; size: -; V: TRBV12-3/TRBV12-4; CDR3: CASRSGAQINQPQHF; DNA: TGTGCCAGCAGAAGTGGAGCGCAGATCAATCAGCCCCAGCATTTT
D: TRBD1; J: TRBJ1-2; length: 12; size: -; V: TRBV28; CDR3: CASRRTGGGYTF; DNA: TGTGCCAGCAGGAGGACAGGGGGCGGCTACACCTTC
D: -; J: TRBJ1-2; length: 11; size: -; V: TRBV29-1; CDR3: CSVETRNGYTF; DNA: TGCAGCGTTGAAACACGGAATGGCTACACCTTC
D: -; J: TRBJ1-2; length: 13; size: -; V: TRBV29-1; CDR3: CSVDGVGDYGYTF; DNA: TGCAGCGTTGACGGGGTGGGGGACTATGGCTACACCTTC
D: -; J: TRBJ1-2; length: 13; size: few; V: TRBV15; CDR3: CATSRGRSYGYTF; DNA: TGTGCCACCAGCAGAGGCAGGAGTTATGGCTACACCTTC
D: -; J: TRBJ1-2; length: 18; size: -; V: TRBV4-1; CDR3: CASSQDSGRIPSNYGYTF; DNA: TGCGCCAGCAGCCAAGATTCTGGCCGAATACCGTCTAACTATGGCTACACCTTC
D: -; J: TRBJ1-1; length: 15; size: -; V: TRBV5-1; CDR3: CASSLVGVEDTEAFF; DNA: TGCGCCAGCAGCTTGGTAGGGGTGGAGGACACTGAAGCTTTCTTT
D: TRBD2; J: TRBJ2-1; length: 13; size: -; V: TRBV4-1; CDR3: CASSQVFGGEKFF; DNA: TGCGCCAGCAGCCAAGTGTTCGGGGGGGAGAAGTTCTTC
D: -; J: TRBJ1-2; length: 15; size: few; V: TRBV7-9; CDR3: CASSSGTRGSYGYTF; DNA: TGTGCCAGCAGCTCCGGGACCCGGGGCTCCTATGGCTACACCTTC
D: TRBD2; J: TRBJ2-7; length: 16; size: -; V: TRBV12-3/TRBV12-4; CDR3: CASSLASGLARYEQYF; DNA: TGTGCCAGCAGTTTAGCGAGCGGACTAGCACGCTACGAGCAGTACTTC
D: TRBD2; J: TRBJ2-3; length: 17; size: -; V: TRBV29-1; CDR3: CSVEASGSTQAPDTQYF; DNA: TGCAGCGTTGAAGCTAGCGGGAGTACCCAGGCCCCAGATACGCAGTATTTT